These T cell receptor beta chains were read from a single sample in a study of T cell changes during pregnancy in multiple sclerosis. TCRdb's table, derived via immunoSEQ multiplex PCR, lists solely in-frame clones and lacks some. This table has 35,000 or so clones, approximately 91% appearing once. Sequencing used CD8+ T cells from peripheral blood mononuclear cells, obtained in the third trimester of pregnancy. The receptors here all came from a female donor with multiple sclerosis, enrolled in a pregnancy study. The CDR3 runs from the conserved cysteine through the conserved F or W. Each record gives: D gene, J gene, V gene, clone size, CDR3 DNA, CDR3 protein. The D gene is left open where the match is weak. Clone size is given for some rows only: seen once, a few or many times, or a class if the clone is expanded.

>TRBD1|TRBJ2-1|TRBV7-2|-
TGTGCCAGCAGCCGGGACAGGGACTACAATGAGCAGTTCTTC
CASSRDRDYNEQFF
>TRBD2|TRBJ2-3|TRBV27|-
TGTGCCAGCAGTTATACTAGCGGAAGCACAGCAGATACGCAGTATTTT
CASSYTSGSTADTQYF
>TRBD2|TRBJ2-1|TRBV2|once
TGTGCCAGCACCGTAATACTAGCGGGAGTCTACAATGAGCAGTTCTTC
CASTVILAGVYNEQFF
>-|TRBJ2-1|TRBV9|-
TGTGCCAGCAGCACGGGACTTCGGGAGCAGTTCTTC
CASSTGLREQFF
>TRBD2|TRBJ2-1|TRBV6-5|few
TGTGCCAGCAGTTACTCAACTAGCGGGCACAATGAGCAGTTCTTC
CASSYSTSGHNEQFF
>TRBD1|TRBJ2-2|TRBV7-9|-
TGTGCCAGCAGGTCACAGGGGGTCCTTCCAGCGACGAACACCGGGGAGCTGTTTTTT
CASRSQGVLPATNTGELFF
>-|TRBJ2-1|TRBV7-2|-
TGTGCCAGCAGCTTAGGGGCGAATGAGCAGTTCTTC
CASSLGANEQFF
>-|TRBJ2-7|TRBV20-1|-
TGCAGTGCCCCAACAGGGCCCGAGCAGTACTTC
CSAPTGPEQYF
>TRBD1|TRBJ2-2|TRBV9|-
TGTGCCAGCAGCGTAGTCGCACGGACAGGGTATGGCACCGGGGAGCTGTTTTTT
CASSVVARTGYGTGELFF
>-|TRBJ2-7|TRBV27|-
TGTGCCAGCAGTCCCAGGACAGACGGATCCTACGAGCAGTACTTC
CASSPRTDGSYEQYF
>-|TRBJ1-1|TRBV10-3|-
TGTGCCATCAGTGAGGTCGTACCCACGACAAAGAACATGAACACTGAAGCTTTCTTT
CAISEVVPTTKNMNTEAFF
>TRBD1|TRBJ2-4|TRBV6-5|-
TGTGCCAGCAGTTCGACAGGGAAGAAAAACATTCAGTACTTC
CASSSTGKKNIQYF
>-|TRBJ1-2|TRBV9|-
TGTGCCAGCAGCCTCCGGGGTGGCTACACCTTC
CASSLRGGYTF
>-|TRBJ2-3|TRBV5-6|-
TGTGCCAGCAGCCGAGAAGCGACTAGTTTCCATACGCAGTATTTT
CASSREATSFHTQYF
>-|TRBJ2-2|TRBV5-1|-
TGCGCCAGCAGCTTGGGCGGGACAGACAACACCGGGGAGCTGTTTTTT
CASSLGGTDNTGELFF
>-|TRBJ2-5|TRBV11-2|once
TGTGCCAGCAGTGACAGGCCCGACGGGAGGAAAGAGACCCAGTACTTC
CASSDRPDGRKETQYF
>-|TRBJ1-1|TRBV7-9|-
TGTGCCAGCAGCTTAGACAGAACAATAATGAACACTGAAGCTTTCTTT
CASSLDRTIMNTEAFF
>-|TRBJ1-2|TRBV5-1|-
TGCGCCAGCAGCCTGTGGGGCCTATTTTATGGCTACACCTTC
CASSLWGLFYGYTF
>-|TRBJ2-1|TRBV7-6|-
TGTGCCAGCATGGGCGGCAAAGGGGTGCAGTTCTTC
CASMGGKGVQFF
>TRBD1|TRBJ1-1|TRBV4-2|-
TGTGCCAGCAGCGGGGACAGGGGGCTTAAGACTGAAGCTTTCTTT
CASSGDRGLKTEAFF
>-|TRBJ2-1|TRBV7-9|-
TGTGCCAGCAGCCCCCGACAGAACAATGAGCAGTTCTTC
CASSPRQNNEQFF
>-|TRBJ1-3|TRBV6-6|-
TGTGCCAGCAGTTTGTCCGGTTCCCTCGGAGGCACCATATATTTT
CASSLSGSLGGTIYF
>TRBD1|TRBJ2-3|TRBV4-2|-
TGTGCCAGCTCACCGGGACAGGGGACAGATACGCAGTATTTT
CASSPGQGTDTQYF
>-|TRBJ2-6|TRBV15|few
TGTGCCACCAGCAGAGATCGGGGCTCTGGGGCCAACGTCCTGACTTTC
CATSRDRGSGANVLTF
>-|TRBJ1-1|TRBV30|once
TGTGCCTGGGGGCCTTCTGAAAACACTGAAGCTTTCTTT
CAWGPSENTEAFF
>-|TRBJ2-7|TRBV5-1|once
TGCGCCAGCAGCTTGAGGCAGGGGCACGAGCAGTACTTC
CASSLRQGHEQYF
>-|TRBJ2-7|TRBV27|-
TGTGCCAGCAGTAAACGAGGCACTAGCAGTTTCTACGAGCAGTACTTC
CASSKRGTSSFYEQYF
>-|TRBJ2-1|TRBV30|-
TGTGCCTGGAGTGTACTGGGCCCTTTCTCTCCTCGGGGGGCAGGTCTCAATGAGCAGTTCTTC
CAWSVLGPFSPRGAGLNEQFF
>-|TRBJ2-7|TRBV5-6|-
TGTGCCAGCAGCCCACGCGGCAGCTCCTACGAGCAGTACTTC
CASSPRGSSYEQYF
>-|TRBJ2-7|TRBV5-5|-
TGTGCCAGCAGCTTCGACATCTACGAGCAGTACTTC
CASSFDIYEQYF
>-|TRBJ1-5|TRBV4-3|-
TGCGCCAGCAGCCAAGATCCCGGCAATCAGCCCCAGCATTTT
CASSQDPGNQPQHF
>TRBD1|TRBJ2-1|TRBV25-1|few
TGTGCCAGCAGTCATAGACAGGGGAAGAGGTACAATGAGCAGTTCTTC
CASSHRQGKRYNEQFF
>-|TRBJ1-5|TRBV27|-
TGTGCCAGCAGTTCTACAGGAGTCAATAATCAGCCCCAGCATTTT
CASSSTGVNNQPQHF
>TRBD1|TRBJ2-7|TRBV4-1|-
TGCGCCAGCAGCCCGGGGACAGGGAGCTACGAGCAGTACTTC
CASSPGTGSYEQYF
>TRBD2|TRBJ2-6|TRBV6-4|-
TGTGCCAGCAGTGACCGACTAGCGGGAGGCCCTATGCCGACATCTTCTGGGGCCAACGTCCTGACTTTC
CASSDRLAGGPMPTSSGANVLTF
>-|TRBJ1-1|TRBV5-1|-
TGCGCCAGCAGCCCCTTGGGGGGGGTGAACACTGAAGCTTTCTTT
CASSPLGGVNTEAFF
>-|TRBJ2-3|TRBV18|many
TGTGCCAGCTCACGAATCGGTACTAGCACAGATACGCAGTATTTT
CASSRIGTSTDTQYF
>-|TRBJ2-7|TRBV13|-
TGTGCCAGCAGCCTAGGGCAGGGCGACTACGAGCAGTACTTC
CASSLGQGDYEQYF
>TRBD1|TRBJ1-2|TRBV6-5|few
TGTGCCAGCACTATTATTGGGACAGGCGGACTAGGCTACACCTTC
CASTIIGTGGLGYTF
>-|TRBJ2-1|TRBV19|-
TGTGCCAGTAGTATACAGGGTGGGTCCTACAATGAGCAGTTCTTC
CASSIQGGSYNEQFF